The entry below gives a single TCR beta chain sequence along with its context. Its matching antigen is unknown. This record comes from a study of PD-1 blockade in classical Hodgkin lymphoma. Whole-study findings and limits: Reports indicated that newly diagnosed patients had lower baseline TCR diversity than healthy donors did. The origin of the repertoire differences remains undefined, with disease activity or prior therapy as possible causes. In CD4+ cells, TCR diversity went up significantly by C4D1, but in CD8+ cells it did not.

The data were produced by immunoSEQ multiplex PCR, yet TCRdb's version contains in-frame clones alone and is incomplete. Of 20,000 to 30,000 clones listed, around 70% are singletons. Each patient experienced a relapse that followed autologous stem cell transplantation, and brentuximab vedotin exposure varied. The germline CDR1 and CDR2 sequences are MNHEY and SVGAGI. The ends lost 1 base at V and 4 bases at J; junction bases unmatched: 6. CDR3 size: 15 residues. This TCR came from a human donor with classical Hodgkin lymphoma. The chain carries TRBV6-5 and TRBJ1-2; 7 bases align to TRBD1. Sequenced here: peripheral blood mononuclear cells (PBMCs), sampled at baseline. CDR3 sequence reads: CASSYFGTVPYGYTF. The CDR3 DNA reads as TGTGCCAGCAGTTACTTCGGGACAGTACCCTATGGCTACACCTTC.